A single sample gave rise to the 28 T cell receptor beta chains below, sequenced in a study of blood T cell repertoires in COVID-19. Sequencing was performed with immunoSEQ multiplex PCR; in TCRdb, only in-frame clones are kept and a portion is missing. The table lists almost 300,000 clones, approximately 86% of them singletons, with 1% to 1.5% in the top ten. Specimen: peripheral blood. These receptor sequences come from a man in his 70s with acute or convalescent COVID-19.

This sequence joins TRBV6-5 and TRBJ2-7; D possibly corresponds to TRBD1 (6 bases). CDR1 is MNHEY, CDR2 SVGAGI, per germline. There are 12 residues in the CDR3. V dropped 11 bases and J dropped 4 bases, with 15 bases sitting between them. CDR3 in amino acids: CAEGEGGYEQYF. The DNA for the CDR3 is TGTGCCGAGGGGGAAGGGGGTTACGAGCAGTACTTC.

V is TRBV5-4 and J is TRBJ2-3, with D possibly being TRBD1 (5 bases). The germline V gene encodes CDR1 SGHNT and CDR2 YYREEE (reference sequence). Trimming pared 0 bases from V and 6 bases from J, leaving 5 bases between. The length of the CDR3 is 12 residues. Written as DNA, the CDR3 is TGTGCCAGCAGCTTGGCAGGGGATACGCAGTATTTT. Protein: CASSLAGDTQYF.

The rearrangement uses TRBV28 and TRBJ1-3; no definite D call. Germline CDR1 MDHEN, CDR2 SYDVKM. V was shortened by 5 bases and J by 3 bases, with 8 bases between the two germline ends. The length of the CDR3 is 13 residues. CDR3 nucleotide sequence: TGTGCCAGCAGTGGTGACTATGGAAACACCATATATTTT. This gives the protein CASSGDYGNTIYF.

CDR3 protein: CASSQEVTTGAGNTIYF. In nucleotides, the CDR3 is TGCGCCAGCAGCCAAGAGGTGACGACAGGTGCTGGAAACACCATATATTTT. The V and J genes are TRBV4-3 and TRBJ1-3; TRBD1 is a possible D gene (6 bases). Trimming took 0 bases from V and 2 from J, leaving 14 bases between them. This CDR3 comprises 17 residues. Germline CDR1 LGHNA, CDR2 YSLEER.

This chain joins TRBV24-1 and TRBJ1-5, with TRBD1 identical over 7 bases. The ends lost 2 bases at V and 1 base at J; junction bases unmatched: 4. The CDR3 length is 16 residues. CDR1 and CDR2 from the germline V gene are KGHDR and SFDVKD. CDR3 region: CATSDSQGSSNQPQHF. In DNA form, the CDR3 reads TGTGCCACCAGTGATTCACAGGGGAGCAGCAATCAGCCCCAGCATTTT.

This rearrangement joins TRBV5-8 to TRBJ1-5, with 7 bases aligning to TRBD1. The V segment lost 4 bases and the J segment 1 base; nucleotides outside the gene matches: 8. The CDR3 has 16 residues. The germline V gene encodes CDR1 SGHTS and CDR2 YDEGEE. CDR3 amino acids: CASSPNRGGSNQPQHF. CDR3 coding DNA: TGTGCCAGCAGCCCTAACAGGGGCGGGAGCAATCAGCCCCAGCATTTT.

The rearrangement uses TRBV6-5 and TRBJ2-7; 7 bases align to TRBD2. Germline V gene sequence: CDR1 MNHEY, CDR2 SVGAGI. V was pared by 6 bases and J by 11 bases, with 19 bases of the junction left unmatched. This CDR3 spans 15 amino acids. CDR3 residues: CASSRKASGTPSKYF. In nucleotides, the CDR3 is TGTGCCAGCAGCAGGAAAGCTAGCGGTACCCCGAGCAAGTACTTC.

The J gene is TRBJ2-1, the V gene TRBV21-1; TRBD2, the table's D call, was not compared with the DNA. TRBV21-1 is a recognized pseudogene. This CDR3 is built from 18 residues. The CDR3 sequence: CASFPGLAGKSSYNEQFF. The CDR3 nucleotides read TGTGCCAGCTTTCCAGGACTAGCGGGCAAGAGCTCCTACAATGAGCAGTTCTTC.

V gene TRBV5-8 combines with J gene TRBJ1-6; 9 bases are a match to TRBD1. CDR1 and CDR2 from the germline V gene are SGHTS and YDEGEE. Trimming removed 2 bases from V and 7 bases from J; junction bases left unmatched: 4. The CDR3 runs to 15 residues. The CDR3 loop reads CASSLQGARNSPLHF. CDR3 coding DNA: TGTGCCAGCAGCTTACAGGGGGCGCGGAATTCACCCCTCCACTTT.

The chain recombines TRBV29-1 with TRBJ1-1; 8 nucleotides agree with TRBD1. Germline CDR1 reads SQVTM; CDR2 reads ANQGSEA. Trimming cost V 4 bases and J 1 base; bases outside gene matches: 11. This CDR3 region has 16 residues. Here the CDR3 reads CSVVGQTGTGNTEAFF. The DNA for the CDR3 is TGCAGCGTTGTGGGGCAGACCGGGACAGGGAACACTGAAGCTTTCTTT.

The chain links TRBV7-2 to TRBJ1-5, with D possibly TRBD1 on 6 matching bases. CDR1 and CDR2 from the germline V gene are SGHTA and FQGNSA. This CDR3 spans 13 amino acids. Trimming left V 3 bases short and J 7 bases short, with 10 bases between. The chain's CDR3 is CASSLGARQPQHF. Written as DNA, the CDR3 is TGTGCCAGCAGCTTGGGGGCGAGGCAGCCCCAGCATTTT.

Comments on this clone: This sample also contains other DNA sequences that code for the same CDR3. The chain joins TRBV2 to TRBJ2-2; 12 positions match TRBD2. Losses at the gene ends were 2 bases for V and 8 bases for J; bases not matched to a gene: 0. Germline lookup yields CDR1 SNHLY and CDR2 FYNNEI. This CDR3 is 14 amino acids long. The CDR3 sequence is CASSETSGRGELFF. Here the CDR3 DNA reads TGTGCCAGCAGTGAAACTAGCGGGAGGGGGGAGCTGTTTTTT.

This clone is a singleton in its sample. This chain joins TRBV4-3 and TRBJ2-1; tentatively, D is TRBD2 (6 bases). The germline gives CDR1 LGHNA, CDR2 YSLEER. This CDR3 has 14 residues. Trimming left V 0 bases short and J 13 bases short, with 16 bases between. CDR3 in DNA: TGCGCCAGCAGCCAAGATCAAAGGCGACTAGGACAGTTCTTC. Encoded protein: CASSQDQRRLGQFF.

For the CDR3, the DNA is TGTGCCAGCATCCCACCTTCGGGGGGCCCCCCTGAAGCTTTCTTT. Amino acid sequence: CASIPPSGGPPEAFF. The chain links TRBV28 to TRBJ1-1, with D possibly matching TRBD1 (6 bases). Between the trimmed V and J ends, which lost 7 bases and 6 bases, there was a span of 21 bases. Germline V gene sequence: CDR1 MDHEN, CDR2 SYDVKM. The CDR3 has 15 residues.

The chain carries TRBV7-2 and TRBJ1-6; D is undetermined. CDR1 and CDR2 (germline): SGHTA, FQGNSA. The CDR3 extends over 16 amino acids. Trimming cost V 1 base and J 8 bases, with 15 bases left between them. Written as DNA, the CDR3 is TGTGCCAGCAGCTTAGTCTTGAGGGTTGGCGATTCACCCCTCCACTTT. The encoded protein is CASSLVLRVGDSPLHF.

The chain has TRBV19 and TRBJ2-1, with 7 bases that match TRBD2. The CDR3 covers 15 residues. V lost 5 bases and J lost 4; bases outside the gene matches: 8. Germline V lookup: CDR1 LNHDA, CDR2 SQIVND (reference sequence). The CDR3 DNA is TGTGCCAGTAGTCCCGGGACGGGGGGATACAATGAGCAGTTCTTC. Translated, it gives CASSPGTGGYNEQFF.

V usage is TRBV7-2 and J usage is TRBJ1-4, with 8 bases fitting TRBD1. V lost 6 bases to trimming and J lost 11 bases; unmatched junction nucleotides: 20. CDR1 is SGHTA, CDR2 FQGNSA, per germline. The CDR3 totals 17 residues. Here the CDR3 DNA reads TGTGCCAGCAGTCTGGACAGGGCCCTTAGTCCCTCTGGCAAACTGTTTTTT. Translating gives CASSLDRALSPSGKLFF.

The chain employs TRBV29-1 and TRBJ2-5, with D tentatively TRBD2 (5 bases). Per germline, CDR1 SQVTM and CDR2 ANQGSEA. The CDR3 length is 12 residues. The V and J ends lost 5 bases and 5 bases respectively, with 12 bases between them. In DNA form, the CDR3 reads TGCAGCGTTCATGAGGGCCACGAGACCCAGTACTTC. It is translated as CSVHEGHETQYF.

The rearrangement joins TRBV9 to TRBJ2-7, with TRBD2 matching over 9 bases. CDR1 and CDR2 from the germline V gene are SGDLS and YYNGEE. This CDR3 has 14 residues. Losses at the gene ends were 3 bases for V and 6 bases for J; bases not matched to a gene: 7. The chain's CDR3 is CASSASGDLSEQYF. CDR3 DNA: TGTGCCAGCAGCGCTAGCGGGGATTTGTCCGAGCAGTACTTC.

V and J are TRBV7-9 and TRBJ2-7, with 8 bases identical to TRBD2. The length of the CDR3 is 13 residues. V shed 3 bases, J shed 7 bases, and the junction held 5 bases outside the gene matches. CDR1 is SEHNR and CDR2 is FQNEAQ in the germline V gene (reference sequence). The CDR3 region is CASSLRGLGEQYF. Here the CDR3 DNA reads TGTGCCAGCAGCTTGCGGGGACTAGGAGAGCAGTACTTC.

The rearrangement joins TRBV7-8 to TRBJ2-1; 12 bases map to TRBD1. Germline CDR1 is SGHVS and CDR2 is FQNEAQ. The CDR3 runs to 15 residues. The V gene end was trimmed by 8 bases and the J gene end by 4 bases; junction bases not matched to a gene: 6. CDR3 nucleotides: TGTGCCAGCCACGGGGGACAGGGGGCATACAATGAGCAGTTCTTC. This codes for CASHGGQGAYNEQFF.

This chain links TRBV5-1 with TRBJ2-7; 10 nucleotides align to TRBD2. The CDR3 sequence is 14 residues long. V lost 4 bases to trimming and J lost 2 bases; unmatched junction nucleotides: 3. Germline V gives CDR1 SGHRS, CDR2 YFSETQ. The CDR3 reads CASSPGLAAYEQYF. DNA for the CDR3: TGCGCCAGCAGCCCAGGACTAGCGGCCTACGAGCAGTACTTC.

The table lists this clone with a few counts. The V and J genes are TRBV7-6 and TRBJ2-1; 8 bases line up with TRBD2. The CDR3 consists of 15 residues. With V trimmed by 7 bases and J by 2 bases, 7 bases remained unmatched. Per the germline V gene, CDR1 is SGHVS and CDR2 is FNYEAQ. This CDR3 reads CASTLRRGAYNEQFF. The DNA of the CDR3 is TGTGCCAGCACCTTGAGGCGGGGGGCCTACAATGAGCAGTTCTTC.

The J gene is TRBJ2-7, the V gene TRBV29-1; D is uncertain. Germline loops: CDR1 SQVTM, CDR2 ANQGSEA. The CDR3 length is 14 residues. Deletions cut 5 bases from V and 4 bases from J, with 18 bases between. CDR3: CSVILRQSSYEQYF. The CDR3, as DNA: TGCAGCGTTATATTGCGGCAGAGTTCATACGAGCAGTACTTC.

This rearrangement joins TRBV18 to TRBJ1-5; TRBD1 is a possible D gene (6 bases). Trimming stripped 5 bases from V and 6 bases from J, with 11 bases between. This CDR3 spans 13 amino acids. Germline V lookup: CDR1 KGHSH, CDR2 LQKENI. The CDR3 DNA is TGTGCCAGCTCAGCATCGGACAGTCAGCCCCAGCATTTT. Translating gives CASSASDSQPQHF.

The V gene is TRBV2, the J gene TRBJ2-5; 12 nucleotides align to TRBD2. Per germline, CDR1 SNHLY and CDR2 FYNNEI. The CDR3 has 15 residues. Trimming removed 5 bases from V and 2 bases from J; junction bases left unmatched: 3. This CDR3 is CASSSLAGGQETQYF. The CDR3 DNA reads as TGTGCCAGCAGTAGTCTAGCGGGGGGGCAAGAGACCCAGTACTTC.

The chain has TRBV7-2 and TRBJ1-1, with TRBD1 matching 7 bases. CDR3 length: 14 amino acids. Germline CDR1 reads SGHTA; CDR2 reads FQGNSA. V shed 5 bases, J shed 11 bases, and the junction held 14 bases outside the gene matches. CDR3 in amino acids: CASSPQGATGMAFF. The CDR3 coding sequence is TGTGCCAGCAGCCCCCAAGGGGCGACAGGGATGGCTTTCTTT.

The chain is built from TRBV5-8 and TRBJ1-5; 7 bases fit TRBD1. The germline CDR1 and CDR2 sequences are SGHTS and YDEGEE. The CDR3 covers 14 residues. V shed 2 bases and J 5 bases; nucleotides not matched to a gene: 4. CDR3 nucleotides: TGTGCCAGCAGCTTACGACAGGGACATCAGCCCCAGCATTTT. Its protein product is CASSLRQGHQPQHF.